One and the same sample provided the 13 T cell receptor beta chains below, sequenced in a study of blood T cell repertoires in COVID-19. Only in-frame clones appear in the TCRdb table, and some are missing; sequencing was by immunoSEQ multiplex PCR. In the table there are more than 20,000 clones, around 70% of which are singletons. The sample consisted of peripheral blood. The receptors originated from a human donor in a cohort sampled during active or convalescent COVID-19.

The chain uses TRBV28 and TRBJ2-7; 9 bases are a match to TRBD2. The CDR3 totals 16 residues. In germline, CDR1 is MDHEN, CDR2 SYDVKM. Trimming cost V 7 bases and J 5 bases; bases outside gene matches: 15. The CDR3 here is CASTPPWGGRDDEQYF. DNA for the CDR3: TGTGCCAGCACCCCCCCTTGGGGCGGGAGGGACGACGAGCAGTACTTC.

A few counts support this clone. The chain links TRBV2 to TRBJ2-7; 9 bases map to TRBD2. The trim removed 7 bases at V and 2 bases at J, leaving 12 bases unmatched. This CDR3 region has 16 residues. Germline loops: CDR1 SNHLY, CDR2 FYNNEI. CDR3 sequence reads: CASTLEAGGQTYEQYV. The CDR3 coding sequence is TGTGCCAGCACCCTGGAAGCGGGGGGCCAAACCTACGAGCAGTACGTC.

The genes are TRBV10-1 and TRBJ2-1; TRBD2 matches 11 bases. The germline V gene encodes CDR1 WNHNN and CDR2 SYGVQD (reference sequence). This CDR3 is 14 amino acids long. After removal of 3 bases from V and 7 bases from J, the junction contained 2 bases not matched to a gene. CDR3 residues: CASSDSGRVNEQFF. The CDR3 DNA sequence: TGCGCCAGCAGTGATAGCGGGAGGGTTAATGAGCAGTTCTTC.

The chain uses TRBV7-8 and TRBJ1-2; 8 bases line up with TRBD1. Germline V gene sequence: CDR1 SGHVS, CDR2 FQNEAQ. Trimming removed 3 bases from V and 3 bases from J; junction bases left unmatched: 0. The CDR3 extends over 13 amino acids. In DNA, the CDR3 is TGTGCCAGCAGCTTGACAGGGGACTATGGCTACACCTTC. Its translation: CASSLTGDYGYTF.

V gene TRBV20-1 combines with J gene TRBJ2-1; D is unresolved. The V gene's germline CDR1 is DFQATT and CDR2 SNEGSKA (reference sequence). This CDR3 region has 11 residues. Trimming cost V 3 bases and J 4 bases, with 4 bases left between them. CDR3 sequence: CSARQYNEQFF. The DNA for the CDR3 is TGCAGTGCTAGGCAGTACAATGAGCAGTTCTTC.

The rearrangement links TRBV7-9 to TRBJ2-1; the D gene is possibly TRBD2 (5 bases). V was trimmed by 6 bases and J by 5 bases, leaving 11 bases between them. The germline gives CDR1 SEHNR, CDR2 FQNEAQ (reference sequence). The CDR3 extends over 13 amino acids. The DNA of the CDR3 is TGTGCCAGCAGTTCCGGACTCCACAATGAGCAGTTCTTC. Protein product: CASSSGLHNEQFF.

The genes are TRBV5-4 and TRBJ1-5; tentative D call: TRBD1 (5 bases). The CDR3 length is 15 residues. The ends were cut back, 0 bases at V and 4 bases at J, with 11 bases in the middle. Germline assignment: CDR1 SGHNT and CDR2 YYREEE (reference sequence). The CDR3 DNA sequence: TGTGCCAGCAGCTTGGATGGGGGGGGGAATCAGCCCCAGCATTTT. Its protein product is CASSLDGGGNQPQHF.

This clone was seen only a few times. CDR3 DNA: TGTGCCAGCAGTCCTTTAGAGGAGAGCAATGAGCAGTTCTTC. The encoded protein is CASSPLEESNEQFF. V is TRBV7-6 and J is TRBJ2-1, with D hard to call. CDR3 length: 14 residues. CDR1 SGHVS and CDR2 FNYEAQ come from the germline V gene. V gave up 6 bases and J gave up 6 bases, with 15 bases separating them.

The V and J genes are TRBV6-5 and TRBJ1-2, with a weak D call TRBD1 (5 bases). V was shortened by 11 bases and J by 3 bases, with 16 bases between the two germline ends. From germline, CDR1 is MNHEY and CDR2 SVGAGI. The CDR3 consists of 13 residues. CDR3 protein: CALSPGGYYGYTF. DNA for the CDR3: TGTGCCCTCAGCCCGGGGGGATACTATGGCTACACCTTC.

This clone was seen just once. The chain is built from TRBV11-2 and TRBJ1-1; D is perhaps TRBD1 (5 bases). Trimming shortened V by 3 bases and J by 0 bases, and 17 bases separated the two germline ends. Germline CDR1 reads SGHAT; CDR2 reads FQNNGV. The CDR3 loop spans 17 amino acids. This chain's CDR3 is CASSFPGTKGLNTEAFF. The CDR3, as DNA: TGTGCCAGCAGCTTCCCAGGCACTAAGGGGTTGAACACTGAAGCTTTCTTT.

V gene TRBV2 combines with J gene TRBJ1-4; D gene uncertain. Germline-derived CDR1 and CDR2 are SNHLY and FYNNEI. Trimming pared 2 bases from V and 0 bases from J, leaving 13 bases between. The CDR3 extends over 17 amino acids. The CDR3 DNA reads TGTGCCAGCAGTGAAAGCCTAGGATATGCAACTAATGAAAAACTGTTTTTT. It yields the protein CASSESLGYATNEKLFF.

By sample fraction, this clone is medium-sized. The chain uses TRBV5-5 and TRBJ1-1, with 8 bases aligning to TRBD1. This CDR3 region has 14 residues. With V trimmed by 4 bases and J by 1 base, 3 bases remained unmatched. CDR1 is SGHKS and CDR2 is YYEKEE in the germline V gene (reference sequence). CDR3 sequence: CASSPGQGNTEAFF. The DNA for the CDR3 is TGTGCCAGCAGCCCCGGACAGGGGAACACTGAAGCTTTCTTT.

The CDR3 is CASSLAVPLAKNIQYF. Written as DNA, the CDR3 is TGTGCCAGCAGCTTGGCCGTTCCCCTAGCCAAAAACATTCAGTACTTC. This sequence joins TRBV5-5 and TRBJ2-4; D gene uncertain. V was trimmed by 0 bases and J by 0 bases, leaving 10 bases between them. From germline, CDR1 is SGHKS and CDR2 YYEKEE (reference sequence). The CDR3 is 16 amino acids.